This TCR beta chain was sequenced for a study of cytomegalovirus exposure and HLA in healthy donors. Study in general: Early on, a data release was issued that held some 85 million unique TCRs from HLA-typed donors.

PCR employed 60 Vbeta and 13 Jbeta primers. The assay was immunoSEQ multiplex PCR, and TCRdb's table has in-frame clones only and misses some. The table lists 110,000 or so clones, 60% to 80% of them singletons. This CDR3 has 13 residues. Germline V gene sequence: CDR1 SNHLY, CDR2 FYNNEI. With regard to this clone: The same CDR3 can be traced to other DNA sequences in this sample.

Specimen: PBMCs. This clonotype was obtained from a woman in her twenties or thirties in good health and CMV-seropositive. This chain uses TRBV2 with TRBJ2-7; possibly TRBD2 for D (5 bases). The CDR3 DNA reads TGTTCCTTCAAGGAGGAGACGGCATACGAGCAGTACTTC. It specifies CSFKEETAYEQYF.